Listed here are 12 T cell receptor beta chains from one sample, sequenced in a study of CD4 and CD8 cells across lung adenocarcinoma regions. TCRdb passed the PCR reads through MiXCR, listing each CDR3 protein once. The sample lists tens of thousands of distinct CDR3 sequences, about 50% occurring once. Sequenced input: CD8+ T cells from the center of a lung tumor. The receptors were gathered from a female donor with lung adenocarcinoma. The CD4 and CD8 labels of this study may be unreliable.

As regards this clonotype: At one end, the junction sequence differs from germline, possibly due to a read error. This chain links TRBV6-1 with TRBJ2-3; 7 bases line up with TRBD2. Germline V gene lookup returns CDR1 MNHNS and CDR2 SASEGT. The CDR3 loop spans 14 amino acids. The CDR3 sequence: CAGSERGRPETQYF. The CDR3 bases are TGTGCGGGCAGTGAGCGGGGCCGCCCAGAGACGCAGTATTTC.

A note on this clonotype: The junction and the germline gene differ at one end; a read error may be behind it. V is TRBV12-3 or TRBV12-4 and J is TRBJ2-3; possibly TRBD2 for D (6 bases). There are 18 residues in the CDR3. The DNA of the CDR3 is TGTGCCAGCATTTGCGCGGGGCCAGGGTTTCGTAACACAGAGACCCAGTACTTT. This encodes CASICAGPGFRNTETQYF.

A note on this clonotype: At one boundary the junction diverges from the germline segment, which might be a read error. This chain links TRBV25-1 with TRBJ2-3; D assignment may be TRBD1 or TRBD2 (5 bases each). The CDR3 runs to 16 residues. The germline CDR1 and CDR2 sequences are MGHDK and SYGVNS. CDR3 sequence (DNA): TGTGCCAGCAGTGAATCGGGGCTGTGGGCCACAGATACGCAGTATTTC. It specifies CASSESGLWATDTQYF.

The chain combines TRBV6-5 with TRBJ2-3; 7 positions match TRBD2. The CDR3 has 18 residues. The germline V gene has CDR1 MNHEY and CDR2 SVGAGI. The trim removed 2 bases at V and 11 bases at J, leaving 22 bases unmatched. The CDR3 DNA follows: TGTGCCAGCAGTTACCTAAAACGGGGGAGGGTAGGCACCGGGGAGCAGTATTTT. Translated, it gives CASSYLKRGRVGTGEQYF.

This CDR3 reads CASSLAPGQGKEQYF. CDR3 DNA: TGCGCCAGCAGCTTGGCACCGGGACAGGGGAAGGAGCAGTACTTC. The chain couples TRBV5-1 to TRBJ2-1; 10 bases agree with TRBD1. The DNA matches TRBJ2-7 better at its end, which makes the J call doubtful. This CDR3 region has 15 residues. Germline V CDR1 and CDR2: SGHRS, YFSETQ.

The chain uses TRBV25-1 and TRBJ2-1; D not resolved. The end of the DNA is better explained by TRBJ2-2, so the J call may be wrong. Germline CDR1 and CDR2: MGHDK and SYGVNS. This CDR3 has 11 residues. Written as DNA, the CDR3 is TGTGCCAGCAGTGAATATGGGGAGCTGTTTTTT. This codes for CASSEYGELFF.

As regards this clonotype: One end of the junction varies from germline; a read error may be responsible. The chain links TRBV7-2 to TRBJ2-5, with D perhaps matching TRBD1 or TRBD2 (6 bases each). CDR3 length: 14 amino acids. Germline V CDR1 and CDR2: SGHTA, FQGNSA. The CDR3 is CAGSGWGRGETQYF. CDR3 in DNA: TGTGCCGGCAGCGGCTGGGGTAGGGGGGAGACGCAGTACTTC.

V gene TRBV6-1 combines with J gene TRBJ2-5; D is undetermined. The germline V and J ends were trimmed by 6 bases and 5 bases, with 7 bases remaining between them. This CDR3 has 11 residues. Germline loops: CDR1 MNHNS, CDR2 SASEGT. CDR3 region: CASSPSETQYF. The CDR3 DNA reads as TGTGCCAGCAGCCCCTCGGAGACCCAGTACTTC.

The chain links TRBV5-4 to TRBJ1-2; no definite D call. Germline assignment: CDR1 SGHNT and CDR2 YYREEE (reference sequence). The CDR3 has 12 residues. V was trimmed by 0 bases and J by 7 bases, leaving 7 bases between them. The CDR3 region has the DNA TGTGCCAGCAGCTTGGGGGGTCCTGGCTACACCTTC. It codes for CASSLGGPGYTF.

This clonotype was detected many times. This rearrangement joins TRBV12-3 or TRBV12-4 to TRBJ2-3, with a tentative D call TRBD2 (6 bases). CDR3 size: 15 residues. The V end was cut by 1 base, the J end by 0 bases, with 8 bases between. CDR3 sequence: CASSLVRGSTDTQYF. The CDR3 DNA follows: TGTGCCAGCAGTTTAGTGCGGGGTAGCACAGATACGCAGTATTTT.

This clonotype occurred a few times. This chain links TRBV6-1 with TRBJ2-1; TRBD2 agrees at 13 bases. The DNA matches TRBJ2-5 better at its end, which makes the J call doubtful. Germline CDR1 MNHNS, CDR2 SASEGT. CDR3 size: 15 residues. The CDR3 DNA reads as TGTGCCAGCAGTACACTAGCGGGAGGGGGGGAGACCCAGTACTTC. Its translation: CASSTLAGGGETQYF.

V gene TRBV10-1 combines with J gene TRBJ2-1; the D call may be TRBD1 or TRBD2 (5 bases each). The CDR3 is 15 amino acids. From germline, CDR1 is WNHNN and CDR2 SYGVQD (reference sequence). The V and J ends lost 2 bases and 13 bases respectively, with 21 bases between them. The CDR3 bases are TGCGCCAGCAGTGAGCTCCGGGGCAACCAAGAGACCCAGTTCTTC. This sequence encodes CASSELRGNQETQFF.